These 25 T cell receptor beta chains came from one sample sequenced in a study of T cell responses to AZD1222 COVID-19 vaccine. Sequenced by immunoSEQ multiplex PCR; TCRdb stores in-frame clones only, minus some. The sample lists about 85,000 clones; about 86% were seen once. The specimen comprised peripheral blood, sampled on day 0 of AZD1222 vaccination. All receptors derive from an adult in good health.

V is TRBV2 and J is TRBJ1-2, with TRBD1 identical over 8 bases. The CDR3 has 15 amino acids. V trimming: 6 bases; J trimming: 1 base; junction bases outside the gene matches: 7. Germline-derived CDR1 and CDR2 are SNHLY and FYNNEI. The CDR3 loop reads CASRAGTGVNYGYTF. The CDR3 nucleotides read TGTGCCAGCAGGGCCGGGACAGGAGTTAACTATGGCTACACCTTC.

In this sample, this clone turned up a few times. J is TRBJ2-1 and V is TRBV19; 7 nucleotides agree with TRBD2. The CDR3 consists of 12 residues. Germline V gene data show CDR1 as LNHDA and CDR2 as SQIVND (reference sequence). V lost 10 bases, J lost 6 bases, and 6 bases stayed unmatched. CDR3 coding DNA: TGTGCCACCGGACTAGGCCTCAATGAGCAGTTCTTC. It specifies CATGLGLNEQFF.

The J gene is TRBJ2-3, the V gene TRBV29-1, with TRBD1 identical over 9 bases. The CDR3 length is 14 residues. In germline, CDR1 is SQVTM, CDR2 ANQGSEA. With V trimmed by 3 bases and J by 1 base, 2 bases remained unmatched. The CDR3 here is CSVDRQGGTDTQYF. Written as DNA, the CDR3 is TGCAGCGTTGATCGACAGGGGGGCACAGATACGCAGTATTTT.

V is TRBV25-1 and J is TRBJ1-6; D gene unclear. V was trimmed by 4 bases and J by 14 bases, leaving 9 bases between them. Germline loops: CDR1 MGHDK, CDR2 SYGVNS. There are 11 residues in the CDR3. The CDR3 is CASSAGGALHF. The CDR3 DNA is TGTGCCAGCAGTGCGGGCGGAGCCCTCCACTTT.

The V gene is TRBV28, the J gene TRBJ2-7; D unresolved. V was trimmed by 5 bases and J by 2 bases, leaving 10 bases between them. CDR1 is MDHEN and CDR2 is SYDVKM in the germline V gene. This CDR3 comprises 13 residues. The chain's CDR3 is CASSIGRTYEQYF. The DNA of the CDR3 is TGTGCCAGCAGTATAGGACGGACCTACGAGCAGTACTTC.

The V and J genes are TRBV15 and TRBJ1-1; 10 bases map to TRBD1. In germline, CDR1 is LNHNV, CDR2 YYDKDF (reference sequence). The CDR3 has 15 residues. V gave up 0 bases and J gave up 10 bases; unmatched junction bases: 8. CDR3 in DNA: TGTGCCACCAGCAGAGATCCAGGGACAGGGGCACGAGCTTTCTTT. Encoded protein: CATSRDPGTGARAFF. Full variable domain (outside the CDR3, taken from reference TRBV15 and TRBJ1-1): DAMVIQNPRYQVTQFGKPVTLSCSQTLNHNVMYWYQQKSSQAPKLLFHYYDKDFNNEADTPDNFQSRRPNTSFCFLDIRSPGLGDTAMYLCATSRDPGTGARAFFGQGTRLTVV.

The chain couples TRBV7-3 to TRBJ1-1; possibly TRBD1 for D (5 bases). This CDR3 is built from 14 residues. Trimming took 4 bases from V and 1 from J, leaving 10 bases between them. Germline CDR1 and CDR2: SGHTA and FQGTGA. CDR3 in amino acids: CASSSSRENTEAFF. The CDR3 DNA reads TGTGCCAGCAGCTCCTCCAGGGAGAACACTGAAGCTTTCTTT.

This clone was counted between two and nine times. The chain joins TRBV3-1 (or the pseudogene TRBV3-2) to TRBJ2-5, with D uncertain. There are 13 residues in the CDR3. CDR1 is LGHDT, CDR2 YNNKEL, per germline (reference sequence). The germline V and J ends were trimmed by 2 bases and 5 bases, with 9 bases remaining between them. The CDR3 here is CASSQMVMETQYF. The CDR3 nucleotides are TGTGCCAGCAGCCAAATGGTTATGGAGACCCAGTACTTC.

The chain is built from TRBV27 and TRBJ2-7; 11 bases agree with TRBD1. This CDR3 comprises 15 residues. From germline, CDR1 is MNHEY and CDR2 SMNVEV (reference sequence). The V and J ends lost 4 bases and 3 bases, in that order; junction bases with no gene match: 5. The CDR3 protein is CASSYAGTGGYEQYF. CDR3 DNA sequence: TGTGCCAGCAGTTACGCCGGGACAGGGGGCTACGAGCAGTACTTC.

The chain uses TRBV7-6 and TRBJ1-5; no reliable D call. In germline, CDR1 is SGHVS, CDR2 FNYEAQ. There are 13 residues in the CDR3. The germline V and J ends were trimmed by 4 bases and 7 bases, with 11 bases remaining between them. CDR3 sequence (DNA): TGTGCCAGCAGCTCCACGCCGGAACAGCCCCAGCATTTT. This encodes CASSSTPEQPQHF.

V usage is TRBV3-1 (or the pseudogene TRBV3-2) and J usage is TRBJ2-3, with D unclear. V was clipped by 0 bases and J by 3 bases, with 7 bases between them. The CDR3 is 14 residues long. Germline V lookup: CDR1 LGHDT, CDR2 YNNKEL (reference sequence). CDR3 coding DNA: TGTGCCAGCAGCCAAGACGTAGGAACAGATACGCAGTATTTT. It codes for CASSQDVGTDTQYF.

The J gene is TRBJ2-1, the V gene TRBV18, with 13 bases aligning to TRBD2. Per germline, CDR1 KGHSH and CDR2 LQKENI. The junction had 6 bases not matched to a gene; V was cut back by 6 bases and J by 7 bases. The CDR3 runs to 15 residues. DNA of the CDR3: TGTGCCAGCTCCCGAGGACTAGCGGGAGTTAATGAGCAGTTCTTC. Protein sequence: CASSRGLAGVNEQFF.

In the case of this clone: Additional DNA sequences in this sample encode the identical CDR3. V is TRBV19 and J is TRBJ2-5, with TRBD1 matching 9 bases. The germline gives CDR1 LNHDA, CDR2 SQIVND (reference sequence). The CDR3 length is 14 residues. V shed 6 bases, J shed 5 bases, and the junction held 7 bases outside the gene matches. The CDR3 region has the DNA TGTGCCAGTAGCACGGACAGGGGACGGGAGACCCAGTACTTC. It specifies CASSTDRGRETQYF.

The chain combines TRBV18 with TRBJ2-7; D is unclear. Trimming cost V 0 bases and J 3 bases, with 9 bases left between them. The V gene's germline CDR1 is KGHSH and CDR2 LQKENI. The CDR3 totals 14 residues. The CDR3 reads CASSPPENIYEQYF. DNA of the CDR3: TGTGCCAGCTCACCACCCGAGAATATCTACGAGCAGTACTTC.

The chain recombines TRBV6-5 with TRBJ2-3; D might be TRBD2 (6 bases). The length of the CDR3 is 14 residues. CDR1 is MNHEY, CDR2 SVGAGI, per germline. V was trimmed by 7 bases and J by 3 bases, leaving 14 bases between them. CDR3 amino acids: CASTEGEITDTQYF. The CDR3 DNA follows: TGTGCCAGCACGGAGGGTGAGATTACAGATACGCAGTATTTT.

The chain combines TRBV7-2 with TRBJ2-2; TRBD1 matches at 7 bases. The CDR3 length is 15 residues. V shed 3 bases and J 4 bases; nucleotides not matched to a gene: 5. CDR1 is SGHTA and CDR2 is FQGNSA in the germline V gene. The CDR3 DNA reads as TGTGCCAGCAGCTTGACAGGGTACATCACCGGGGAGCTGTTTTTT. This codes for CASSLTGYITGELFF.

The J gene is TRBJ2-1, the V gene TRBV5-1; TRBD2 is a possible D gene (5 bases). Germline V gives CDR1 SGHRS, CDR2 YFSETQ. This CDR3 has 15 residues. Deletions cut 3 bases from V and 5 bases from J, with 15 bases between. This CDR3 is CASSSMSTRNNEQFF. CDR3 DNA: TGCGCCAGCAGCTCCATGAGCACTAGGAACAATGAGCAGTTCTTC.

CDR3 sequence: CASSQEHSPYEQYF. CDR3 sequence (DNA): TGTGCCAGCAGCCAAGAGCACTCCCCCTACGAGCAGTACTTC. The chain recombines TRBV3-1 (or the pseudogene TRBV3-2) with TRBJ2-7; D not resolved. This CDR3 is 14 amino acids long. V was trimmed by 0 bases and J by 2 bases, leaving 8 bases between them. CDR1 LGHDT and CDR2 YNNKEL come from the germline V gene (reference sequence).

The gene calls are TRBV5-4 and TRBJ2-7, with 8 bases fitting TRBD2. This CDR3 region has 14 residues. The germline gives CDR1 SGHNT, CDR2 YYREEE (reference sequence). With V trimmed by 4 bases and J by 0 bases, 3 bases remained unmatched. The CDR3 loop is CASSPSGSSYEQYF. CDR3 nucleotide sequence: TGTGCCAGCAGCCCAAGCGGGAGCTCCTACGAGCAGTACTTC.

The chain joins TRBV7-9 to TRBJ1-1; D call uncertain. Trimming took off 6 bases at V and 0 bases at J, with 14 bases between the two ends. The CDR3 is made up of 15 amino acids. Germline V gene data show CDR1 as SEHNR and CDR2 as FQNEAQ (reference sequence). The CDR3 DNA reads TGTGCCAGCAGAAAGGACCGATCAATGAACACTGAAGCTTTCTTT. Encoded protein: CASRKDRSMNTEAFF. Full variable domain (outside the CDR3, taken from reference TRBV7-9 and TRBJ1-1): DTGVSQNPRHKITKRGQNVTFRCDPISEHNRLYWYRQTLGQGPEFLTYFQNEAQLEKSRLLSDRFSAERPKGSFSTLEIQRTEQGDSAMYLCASRKDRSMNTEAFFGQGTRLTVV.

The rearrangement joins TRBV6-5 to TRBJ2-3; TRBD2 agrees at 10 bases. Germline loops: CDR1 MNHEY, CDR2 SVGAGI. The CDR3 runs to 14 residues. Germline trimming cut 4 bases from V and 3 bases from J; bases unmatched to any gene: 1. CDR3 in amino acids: CASSSSGRTDTQYF. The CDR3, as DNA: TGTGCCAGCAGTTCTAGCGGGAGAACAGATACGCAGTATTTT.

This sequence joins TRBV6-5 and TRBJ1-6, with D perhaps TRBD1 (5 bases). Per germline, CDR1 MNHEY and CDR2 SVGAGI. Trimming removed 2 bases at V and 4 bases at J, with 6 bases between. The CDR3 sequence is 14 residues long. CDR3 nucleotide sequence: TGTGCCAGCAGTTACGGGGGGTATAATTCACCCCTCCACTTT. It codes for CASSYGGYNSPLHF.

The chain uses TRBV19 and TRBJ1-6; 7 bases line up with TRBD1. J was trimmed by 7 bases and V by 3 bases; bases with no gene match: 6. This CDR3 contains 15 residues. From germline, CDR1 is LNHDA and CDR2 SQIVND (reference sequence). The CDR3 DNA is TGTGCCAGTAGTATGTCCGGGACAGAAAATTCACCCCTCCACTTT. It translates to CASSMSGTENSPLHF.

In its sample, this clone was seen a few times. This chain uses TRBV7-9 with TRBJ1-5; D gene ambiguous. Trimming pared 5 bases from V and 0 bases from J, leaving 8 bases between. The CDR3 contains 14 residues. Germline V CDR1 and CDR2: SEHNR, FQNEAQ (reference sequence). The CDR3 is CASSPWGSNQPQHF. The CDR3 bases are TGTGCCAGCAGCCCCTGGGGTAGCAATCAGCCCCAGCATTTT.

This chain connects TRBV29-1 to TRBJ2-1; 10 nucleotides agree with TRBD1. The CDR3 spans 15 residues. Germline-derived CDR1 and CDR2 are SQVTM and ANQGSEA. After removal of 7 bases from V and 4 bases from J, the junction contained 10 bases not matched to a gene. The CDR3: CSAPAGQGGYNEQFF. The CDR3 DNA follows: TGCAGCGCCCCCGCAGGACAGGGGGGATACAATGAGCAGTTCTTC.